Sequencing of this TCR beta chain was carried out in a study of T-cell memory formation after mild COVID-19. In the study overall: There were largely donor-specific TCR clusters.

TCRdb passed the 5' RACE reads through MiXCR, listing each CDR3 protein once. The table includes 310,000 or so distinct CDR3 sequences, around 15% detected once. The CDR3 runs 15 residues. Trimming left V 5 bases short and J 2 bases short, with 14 bases between. CDR1 and CDR2 (germline): SGHVS, FNYEAQ. Sequences were obtained from PBMCs or a T cell subset sorted from them (not recorded which). The sequence derives from a young man who had mild COVID-19 (a few samples of this study predate the infection). Cell type and time point are not known. V is TRBV7-6 and J is TRBJ2-3, with D maybe TRBD2 (5 bases). This CDR3 is CASSRTLSDTDTQYF. DNA of the CDR3: TGTGCCAGCAGCCGGACTCTCTCAGACACAGATACGCAGTATTTT.